The following is a TCR beta chain sequence with its context. The antigen remains undetermined. Researchers barred patients who had uncontrolled infection, other autoimmune disease, pregnancy or lactation. Used for diagnoses were clinical symptoms, serum thyroxine and TRAb, thyroid ultrasound and orbital computed tomography. The data originate from a study of T cells in Graves' hyperthyroidism and ophthalmopathy. Per the germline V gene, CDR1 is SGHNT and CDR2 is YYREEE (reference sequence). This CDR3 is built from 14 residues. V was pared by 0 bases and J by 7 bases, with 14 bases between. Regions amplified from RNA transcripts were the TCR beta CDR3 regions. Carried out on the TCR CDR3, a first-round RT-PCR used the HTBI primer set. TCRdb used MiXCR to reprocess the multiplex PCR reads, holding one entry per CDR3 protein. The sample lists roughly 500,000 distinct CDR3 sequences, 40% to 50% occurring once.

Overall study results and limits: Blood also showed most of the thyroid clonotypes that were expanded above 0.001. Progression to ophthalmopathy was predicted a median of approximately seven months early.

The TCR was taken from an adult woman with Graves' disease, either hyperthyroidism or ophthalmopathy (not recorded which). Sequenced input: peripheral blood or thyroid tissue (not recorded which). The chain is built from TRBV5-4 and TRBJ2-7; D unclear. CDR3 nucleotide sequence: TGTGCCAGCAGCTTGGACTTGCTGGCCCGGGAGCAGTACTTC. It translates to CASSLDLLAREQYF.